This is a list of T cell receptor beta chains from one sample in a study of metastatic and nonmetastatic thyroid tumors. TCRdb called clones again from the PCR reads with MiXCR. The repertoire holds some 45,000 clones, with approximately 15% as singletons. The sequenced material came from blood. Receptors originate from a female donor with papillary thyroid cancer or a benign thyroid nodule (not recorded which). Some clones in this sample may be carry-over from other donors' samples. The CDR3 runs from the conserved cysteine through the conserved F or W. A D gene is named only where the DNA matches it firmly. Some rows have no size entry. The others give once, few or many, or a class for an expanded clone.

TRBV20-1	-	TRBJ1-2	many	CSARVKGGYTF	TGCAGTGCGAGGGTTAAGGGTGGCTACACCTTC
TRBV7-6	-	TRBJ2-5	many	CASSLGRIQETQYF	TGTGCCAGCAGCTTAGGGCGGATTCAAGAGACCCAGTACTTC
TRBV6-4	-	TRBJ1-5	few	CASSQDIDQPQHF	TGTGCCAGCAGTCAGGACATAGATCAGCCCCAGCATTTT
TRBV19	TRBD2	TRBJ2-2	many	CASSIMTSGGYGTGELFF	TGTGCCAGTAGTATTATGACTAGCGGAGGGTACGGGACCGGGGAGCTGTTTTTT
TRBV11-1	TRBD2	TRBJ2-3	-	CASSLNLAGVDTQYF	TGTGCCAGCAGCTTAAACCTAGCGGGAGTAGATACGCAGTATTTT
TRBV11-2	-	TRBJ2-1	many	CASSAPGQALGEQFF	TGTGCCAGCAGCGCCCCTGGCCAGGCGTTGGGTGAGCAGTTCTTC
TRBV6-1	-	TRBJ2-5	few	CASSGQRGGQETQYF	TGTGCCAGCAGTGGCCAGAGGGGGGGACAAGAGACCCAGTACTTC
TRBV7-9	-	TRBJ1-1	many	CASSLQGHWNTEAFF	TGTGCCAGCAGCTTACAGGGCCATTGGAACACTGAAGCTTTCTTT
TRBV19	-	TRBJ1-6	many	CASSTSNSPLHF	TGTGCCAGTAGTACGTCCAATTCACCCCTCCACTTT
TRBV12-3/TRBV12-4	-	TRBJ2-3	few	CASSLREVTDTQYF	TGTGCCAGCAGTTTACGGGAAGTCACAGATACGCAGTATTTT
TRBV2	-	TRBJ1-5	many	CASTAGANQPQHF	TGTGCCAGCACTGCAGGGGCCAATCAGCCCCAGCATTTT
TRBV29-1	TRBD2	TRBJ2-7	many	CSVTRGLAGVYEQYF	TGCAGCGTTACCCGAGGACTAGCGGGGGTATACGAGCAGTACTTC
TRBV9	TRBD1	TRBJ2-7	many	CASSVLTGDEQYF	TGTGCCAGCAGCGTTCTGACAGGGGACGAGCAGTACTTC
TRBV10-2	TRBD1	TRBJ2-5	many	CASRQGAETQYF	TGCGCCAGCAGACAGGGGGCGGAGACCCAGTACTTC
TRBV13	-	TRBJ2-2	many	CASSLGLPGELFF	TGTGCCAGCAGCCTAGGGTTACCCGGGGAGCTGTTTTTT
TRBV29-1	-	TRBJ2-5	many	CSVEVGILQETQYF	TGCAGCGTTGAAGTAGGGATACTCCAAGAGACCCAGTACTTC
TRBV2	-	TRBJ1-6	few	CASGDGRDYSPLHF	TGTGCCAGCGGTGATGGTAGGGATTATTCACCCCTCCACTTT
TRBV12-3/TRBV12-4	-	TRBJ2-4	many	CASSLNGLAKNIQYF	TGTGCCAGCAGTTTAAACGGACTAGCCAAAAACATTCAGTACTTC
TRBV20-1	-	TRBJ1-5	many	CSARDWGDGNQPQHF	TGCAGTGCTAGAGATTGGGGGGATGGCAATCAGCCCCAGCATTTT
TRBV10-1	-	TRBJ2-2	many	CASRADRVGELFF	TGCGCCAGCCGAGCAGACAGAGTCGGGGAGCTGTTTTTT
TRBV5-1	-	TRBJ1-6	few	CASSLLGDWANSPLHF	TGCGCCAGCAGCTTACTGGGGGACTGGGCGAATTCACCCCTCCACTTT
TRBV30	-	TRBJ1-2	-	CAWSVHDGYTF	TGTGCCTGGAGTGTACACGATGGCTACACCTTC
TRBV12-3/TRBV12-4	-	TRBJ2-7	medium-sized	CASSRTDPYEQYF	TGTGCCAGCAGTCGGACGGACCCCTACGAGCAGTACTTC
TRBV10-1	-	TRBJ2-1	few	CASEVTGMSYNEQFF	TGCGCCAGCGAAGTGACAGGTATGTCCTACAATGAGCAGTTCTTC
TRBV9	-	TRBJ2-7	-	CASSVDGGSYEQYF	TGTGCCAGCAGCGTAGATGGAGGGAGCTACGAGCAGTACTTC
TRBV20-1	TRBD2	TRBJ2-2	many	CSARDVAGDTGELFF	TGCAGTGCTAGGGACGTAGCGGGAGATACCGGGGAGCTGTTTTTT
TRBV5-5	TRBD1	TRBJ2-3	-	CASILQGSGDTQYF	TGTGCCAGCATCTTACAGGGGAGTGGAGATACGCAGTATTTT
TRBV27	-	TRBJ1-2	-	CASAPGAGYGYTF	TGTGCCAGCGCCCCCGGGGCAGGCTATGGCTACACCTTC
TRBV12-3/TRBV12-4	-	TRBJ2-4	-	CASTLWGSKNIQYF	TGTGCCAGCACCCTCTGGGGCTCCAAAAACATTCAGTACTTC
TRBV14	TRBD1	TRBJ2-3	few	CASSQLQGGTGDTQYF	TGTGCCAGCAGCCAGCTCCAGGGGGGGACAGGGGACACGCAGTATTTT
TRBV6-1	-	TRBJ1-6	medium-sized	CASSARDTGVLPLHF	TGTGCCAGCAGTGCAAGGGACACCGGCGTGCTACCCCTCCACTTT
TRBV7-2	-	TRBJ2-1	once	CASSLGDTLGEQFF	TGTGCCAGCAGCTTGGGGGACACTCTGGGTGAGCAGTTCTTC
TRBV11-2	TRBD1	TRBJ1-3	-	CASSLGGTGSGNTIYF	TGTGCCAGCAGCTTAGGGGGGACAGGCTCTGGAAACACCATATATTTT
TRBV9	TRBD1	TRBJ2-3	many	CASSVALGTVGDTQYF	TGTGCCAGCAGCGTAGCGCTGGGGACAGTGGGTGATACGCAGTATTTT
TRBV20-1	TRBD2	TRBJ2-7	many	CSARDRLAGPRGDEQYF	TGCAGTGCTAGAGATAGACTAGCGGGGCCCCGTGGCGACGAGCAGTACTTC
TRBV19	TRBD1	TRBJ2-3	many	CASSTRTLTGLETDTQYF	TGTGCCAGTAGTACCCGAACCTTGACAGGGCTAGAGACAGATACGCAGTATTTT
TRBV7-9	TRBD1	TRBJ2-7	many	CASSRGQGKSEQYF	TGTGCCAGCAGCAGGGGGCAAGGAAAAAGCGAGCAGTACTTC
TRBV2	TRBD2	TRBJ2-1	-	CASRGLAGGIENEQFF	TGTGCCAGCAGGGGACTAGCGGGAGGGATAGAAAATGAGCAGTTCTTC
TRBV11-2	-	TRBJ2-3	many	CASSLETVLADTQYF	TGTGCCAGCAGCTTAGAAACGGTTTTGGCAGATACGCAGTATTTT
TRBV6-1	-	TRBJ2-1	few	CASSESSVGGNEQFF	TGTGCCAGCAGTGAATCATCGGTGGGTGGCAATGAGCAGTTCTTC
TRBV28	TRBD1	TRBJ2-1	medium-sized	CASSRTGVREQFF	TGTGCCAGCAGCAGGACAGGGGTACGTGAGCAGTTCTTC
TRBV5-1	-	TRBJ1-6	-	CASSLDRTVYNSPLHF	TGCGCCAGCAGCTTGGACAGGACAGTCTATAATTCACCCCTCCACTTT